This TCR beta chain was profiled in a study of response to subunit inactivated influenza vaccine. A single record per CDR3 protein comes from TCRdb applying MiXCR to the RT-PCR reads. The sample shows about 570,000 distinct CDR3 sequences, 12% of them seen only once. This clonotype was seen at least ten times. Unmatched junction bases numbered 8, after V lost 3 bases and J lost 8 bases. The CDR3 has 14 amino acids. CDR1 and CDR2 from the germline V gene are DFQATT and SNEGSKA (reference sequence). This chain connects TRBV20-1 to TRBJ2-1; 9 bases line up with TRBD2. This clonotype was sampled from a middle-aged man who received an inactivated influenza vaccine. The sequences come from PBMCs from blood, collected on the day of vaccination. The CDR3 is CSASLAGDFYEQFF. The CDR3 coding sequence is TGCAGTGCTAGTTTAGCGGGAGATTTCTATGAGCAGTTCTTC.